This TCR beta chain stems from a study of post-analysis software for immune sequencing data. Overall study findings and caveats: Normalized Chao1 diversity was significantly reduced in patients versus controls. Patients showed TRBV5-6, TRBV5-1 and TRBV20-1 among four to six TRBV segments more frequent than in controls.

TCR beta libraries were prepared from cDNA with unique molecular identifiers. Via MiXCR, TCRdb re-called the PCR reads, giving one row per CDR3 protein. The profile shows fewer than 900,000 distinct CDR3 sequences, approximately 44% of them singletons. As for this clonotype: Its antigen is still unknown.

Germline CDR1 is KGHSH and CDR2 is LQKENI. Trimming stripped 2 bases from V and 0 bases from J, with 9 bases between. This CDR3 is built from 15 residues. The sample was blood. The chain joins TRBV18 to TRBJ2-3; tentative D call: TRBD1 (6 bases). The TCR was taken from a girl aged 5-17 years with multiple sclerosis. The DNA of the CDR3 is TGTGCCAGCTCACCAATAGGACAGAGCACAGATACGCAGTATTTT. Protein sequence: CASSPIGQSTDTQYF.